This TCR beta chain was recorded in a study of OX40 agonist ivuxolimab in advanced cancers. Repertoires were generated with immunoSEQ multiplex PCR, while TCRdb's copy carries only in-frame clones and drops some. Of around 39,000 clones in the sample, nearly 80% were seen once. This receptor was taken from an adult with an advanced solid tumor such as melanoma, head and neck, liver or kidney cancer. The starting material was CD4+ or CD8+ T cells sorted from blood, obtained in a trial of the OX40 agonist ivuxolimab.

The CDR3 DNA follows: TGTGCCAGCAGCTTAACACTAGTGGATGAGCAGTACTTC. This gives the protein CASSLTLVDEQYF. The chain recombines TRBV11-2 with TRBJ2-7, with D tentatively TRBD2 (5 bases). The germline gives CDR1 SGHAT, CDR2 FQNNGV. Trimming cost V 2 bases and J 7 bases, with 12 bases left between them. CDR3 length equals 13 residues.